The 32 T cell receptor beta chains listed next were all sequenced from one sample in a study of blood T cell repertoires in COVID-19. The assay was immunoSEQ multiplex PCR, and TCRdb's table has in-frame clones only and misses some. The sample lists roughly 180,000 clones; 60% to 85% were seen once. Sequencing was performed on peripheral blood. These receptors came from a woman aged 55-70 years with COVID-19, enrolled during active disease.

CDR3 sequence (DNA): TGTGCCAGCTCATTAACAGGGGACCCCTACGAGCAGTACGTC. Protein sequence: CASSLTGDPYEQYV. This rearrangement joins TRBV18 to TRBJ2-7; TRBD1 matches 7 bases. The CDR3 runs to 14 residues. CDR1 KGHSH and CDR2 LQKENI come from the germline V gene. With 5 bases clipped from V and 2 bases from J, the junction kept 6 bases outside the gene matches.

This chain uses TRBV29-1 with TRBJ2-5; 7 positions match TRBD2. CDR1 SQVTM and CDR2 ANQGSEA come from the germline V gene. The CDR3 extends over 12 amino acids. After removal of 7 bases from V and 4 bases from J, the junction contained 6 bases not matched to a gene. The DNA for the CDR3 is TGCAGCGCAATGACTAGCAGAGAGACCCAGTACTTC. Residues: CSAMTSRETQYF.

About this clone: The identical CDR3 is also encoded by other nucleotide sequences in the sample. This chain links TRBV4-2 with TRBJ1-1, with 7 bases aligning to TRBD1. CDR1 is LGHNA and CDR2 is YNFKEQ in the germline V gene. Losses at the gene ends were 0 bases for V and 4 bases for J; bases not matched to a gene: 2. This CDR3 is 14 amino acids long. The CDR3 DNA reads TGTGCCAGCAGCCAAGACAGGGGGAGCACTGAAGCTTTCTTT. It codes for CASSQDRGSTEAFF.

This chain uses TRBV10-3 with TRBJ2-1, with TRBD2 identical over 11 bases. V gave up 8 bases and J gave up 7 bases; unmatched junction bases: 4. The CDR3 sequence is 13 residues long. Germline lookup yields CDR1 ENHRY and CDR2 SYGVKD. The DNA for the CDR3 is TGTGCCATCGGGACTAGCGGAGGGAATGAGCAGTTCTTC. Translated, it gives CAIGTSGGNEQFF.

This clone was seen just once. The gene calls are TRBV11-1 and TRBJ2-3, with 9 bases aligning to TRBD2. Germline V gene data show CDR1 as SGHAT and CDR2 as FQDESV (reference sequence). The V gene end was trimmed by 2 bases and the J gene end by 5 bases; junction bases not matched to a gene: 8. The CDR3 sequence is 16 residues long. This CDR3 is CASSLNGGGAGDTQYF. In nucleotides, the CDR3 is TGTGCCAGCAGCTTAAACGGCGGGGGGGCCGGAGATACGCAGTATTTT.

V usage is TRBV28 and J usage is TRBJ1-5; the match to TRBD1 covers 11 bases. J lost 2 bases, V lost 6 bases, and 6 bases had no gene match. Germline V gives CDR1 MDHEN, CDR2 SYDVKM. The CDR3 runs to 16 residues. CDR3 region: CASRTGTGGRNQPQHF. DNA for the CDR3: TGTGCCAGCAGAACCGGGACAGGGGGTCGCAATCAGCCCCAGCATTTT.

This chain uses TRBV28 with TRBJ2-3; 8 positions agree with TRBD2. The germline CDR1 and CDR2 sequences are MDHEN and SYDVKM. This CDR3 region has 15 residues. The junction had 10 bases not matched to a gene; V was cut back by 6 bases and J by 5 bases. The CDR3 is CASSPGGAGKDTQYF. CDR3 DNA sequence: TGTGCCAGCAGCCCCGGGGGGGCGGGTAAAGATACGCAGTATTTT.

In its sample, this clone was seen a few times. J is TRBJ2-2 and V is TRBV7-2; 8 nucleotides align to TRBD1. Germline CDR1 and CDR2: SGHTA and FQGNSA. The V gene end was trimmed by 0 bases and the J gene end by 6 bases; junction bases not matched to a gene: 0. The CDR3 extends over 14 amino acids. CDR3 protein: CASSLATGAGELFF. The CDR3 nucleotides are TGTGCCAGCAGCTTAGCGACAGGGGCCGGGGAGCTGTTTTTT.

The chain recombines TRBV11-3 with TRBJ2-5, with a possible D match to TRBD1 (5 bases). The CDR3 is made up of 15 amino acids. Germline assignment: CDR1 SGHNT and CDR2 YENEEA. Trimming cost V 1 base and J 1 base, with 10 bases left between them. CDR3 nucleotide sequence: TGTGCCAGCAGCTTAGGGATAGGGGTCCAAGAGACCCAGTACTTC. Amino acid sequence: CASSLGIGVQETQYF.

The rearrangement links TRBV7-9 to TRBJ2-5; maybe TRBD2 (6 bases). The germline CDR1 and CDR2 sequences are SEHNR and FQNEAQ (reference sequence). The length of the CDR3 is 16 residues. V dropped 4 bases and J dropped 0 bases, with 15 bases sitting between them. CDR3 region: CASSYKTSWDQETQYF. The CDR3 DNA reads as TGTGCCAGCAGCTACAAGACTAGTTGGGACCAAGAGACCCAGTACTTC.

The gene calls are TRBV27 and TRBJ2-1; TRBD2 matches at 12 bases. CDR1 and CDR2 (germline): MNHEY, SMNVEV (reference sequence). Trimming removed 7 bases from V and 7 bases from J; junction bases left unmatched: 5. CDR3 length equals 14 residues. Written as DNA, the CDR3 is TGTGCCAGCAATCCCGGGACTAGCGGGAATGAGCAGTTCTTC. Its translation is CASNPGTSGNEQFF.

The chain has TRBV7-2 and TRBJ2-5, with 12 positions matching TRBD2. Germline CDR1 is SGHTA and CDR2 is FQGNSA. V shed 4 bases, J shed 6 bases, and the junction held 3 bases outside the gene matches. The CDR3 is made up of 14 amino acids. The CDR3 loop is CASSSTSGSKTQYF. Written as DNA, the CDR3 is TGTGCCAGCAGCTCGACTAGCGGGAGTAAGACCCAGTACTTC. Filled out from reference TRBV7-2 and TRBJ2-5, the complete variable domain reads GAGVSQSPSNKVTEKGKDVELRCDPISGHTALYWYRQSLGQGLEFLIYFQGNSAPDKSGLPSDRFSAERTGGSVSTLTIQRTQQEDSAVYLCASSSTSGSKTQYFGPGTRLLVL.

The chain couples TRBV5-1 to TRBJ1-1; TRBD1 matches at 9 bases. Germline V gene lookup returns CDR1 SGHRS and CDR2 YFSETQ. V shed 3 bases and J 7 bases; nucleotides not matched to a gene: 13. This CDR3 spans 16 amino acids. The CDR3 sequence: CASSSVSGTGIREAFF. The DNA of the CDR3 is TGCGCCAGCAGCTCGGTATCCGGGACAGGGATCCGTGAAGCTTTCTTT.

A word on this clone: The junction and the germline gene differ at one end; a read error may be behind it. This rearrangement joins TRBV7-7 to TRBJ2-5; 11 bases are shared with TRBD2. The germline CDR1 and CDR2 sequences are SSHAT and FNYEAQ (reference sequence). The CDR3 has 17 amino acids. For the CDR3, the DNA is TGTGCTAGCAGCCTTTTGTTAGCGGGGGGGCCGGGAGAGACCCAGTACTTC. It is translated as CASSLLLAGGPGETQYF. The full variable domain, in which reference TRBV7-7 and TRBJ2-5 provide the parts outside the CDR3, is GAGVSQSPRYKVTKRGQDVTLRCDPISSHATLYWYQQALGQGPEFLTYFNYEAQPDKSGLPSDRFSAERPEGSISTLTIQRTEQRDSAMYRCASSLLLAGGPGETQYFGPGTRLLVL.

This sequence joins TRBV5-4 and TRBJ2-2; 12 nucleotides line up with TRBD2. The CDR3 is made up of 16 amino acids. V was pared by 4 bases and J by 4 bases, with 5 bases of the junction left unmatched. Germline V gene sequence: CDR1 SGHNT, CDR2 YYREEE (reference sequence). The CDR3: CASSPGLAGFTGELFF. CDR3 coding DNA: TGTGCCAGCAGCCCGGGACTAGCGGGCTTCACCGGGGAGCTGTTTTTT.

The rearrangement uses TRBV27 and TRBJ2-6; D unresolved. Germline CDR1 reads MNHEY; CDR2 reads SMNVEV (reference sequence). The CDR3 extends over 15 amino acids. Trimming took off 3 bases at V and 0 bases at J, with 6 bases between the two ends. CDR3 sequence reads: CASSFASSGANVLTF. In nucleotides, the CDR3 is TGTGCCAGCAGTTTTGCGAGCTCTGGGGCCAACGTCCTGACTTTC.

This clone was counted a few times. The chain joins TRBV10-2 to TRBJ2-5, with D possibly matching TRBD2 (6 bases). This CDR3 has 15 residues. Trimming stripped 0 bases from V and 4 bases from J, with 12 bases between. Germline values: CDR1 WSHSY, CDR2 SAAADI. CDR3 in DNA: TGCGCCAGCAGTGAGTCGCCCGGGGGTCGAGAGACCCAGTACTTC. The encoded protein is CASSESPGGRETQYF.

The table lists this clone with a count of one. The chain is built from TRBV29-1 and TRBJ2-5, with D maybe TRBD2 (6 bases). The CDR3 length is 13 residues. In germline, CDR1 is SQVTM, CDR2 ANQGSEA. V was trimmed by 6 bases and J by 3 bases, leaving 14 bases between them. CDR3 coding DNA: TGCAGCGTGGCCAGACTAGGCGAAGAGACCCAGTACTTC. This codes for CSVARLGEETQYF. The full variable domain, rest sourced from reference TRBV29-1 and TRBJ2-5, is SAVISQKPSRDICQRGTSLTIQCQVDSQVTMMFWYRQQPGQSLTLIATANQGSEATYESGFVIDKFPISRPNLTFSTLTVSNMSPEDSSIYLCSVARLGEETQYFGPGTRLLVL.

The chain joins TRBV7-2 to TRBJ1-5; D is perhaps TRBD1 (5 bases). The CDR3 runs to 13 residues. The germline CDR1 and CDR2 sequences are SGHTA and FQGNSA. Trimming removed 4 bases at V and 4 bases at J, with 8 bases between. This CDR3 reads CASSSGLNQPQHF. The CDR3 DNA follows: TGTGCCAGCAGCTCAGGGTTGAATCAGCCCCAGCATTTT.

The V call is TRBV2, the J call TRBJ1-4; 10 bases agree with TRBD1. The trim removed 4 bases at V and 0 bases at J, leaving 2 bases unmatched. The CDR3 has 16 amino acids. Germline V gives CDR1 SNHLY, CDR2 FYNNEI. DNA of the CDR3: TGTGCCAGCAGTGTGGACAGGGGGACAACTAATGAAAAACTGTTTTTT. It is translated as CASSVDRGTTNEKLFF.

This clone was counted at least ten times. The CDR3 region is CASSQTTSSGNTIYF. The CDR3 region has the DNA TGTGCCAGCAGCCAAACTACCAGCTCTGGAAACACCATATATTTT. The rearrangement links TRBV4-2 to TRBJ1-3, with D unresolved. The CDR3 totals 15 residues. Germline CDR1 and CDR2: LGHNA and YNFKEQ. Deletions cut 2 bases from V and 0 bases from J, with 8 bases between.

V usage is TRBV6-6 and J usage is TRBJ1-5; TRBD1 matches 7 bases. Germline CDR1 MNHNY, CDR2 SVGAGI (reference sequence). The CDR3 sequence is 15 residues long. The V segment lost 5 bases and the J segment 2 bases; nucleotides outside the gene matches: 6. The CDR3 DNA sequence: TGTGCCAGCAGTCAGGACAGGATTGGCAATCAGCCCCAGCATTTT. It specifies CASSQDRIGNQPQHF.

This chain joins TRBV15 and TRBJ1-6; 8 bases are shared with TRBD1. Germline assignment: CDR1 LNHNV and CDR2 YYDKDF (reference sequence). CDR3 length equals 17 residues. The junction had 10 bases not matched to a gene; V was cut back by 0 bases and J by 9 bases. Here the CDR3 DNA reads TGTGCCACCAGCAGAGATCCCCCCAGACAGGGGAGTTCACCCCTCCACTTT. Translated, it gives CATSRDPPRQGSSPLHF.

The chain carries TRBV5-6 and TRBJ1-3; TRBD1 agrees at 10 bases. The CDR3 consists of 14 residues. V lost 4 bases to trimming and J lost 5 bases; unmatched junction nucleotides: 3. Per germline, CDR1 SGHDT and CDR2 YYEEEE. The CDR3 DNA is TGTGCCAGCAGCACGACAGGGGGCAGAAACACCATATATTTT. This codes for CASSTTGGRNTIYF.

This clone came up a few times. The V and J genes are TRBV18 and TRBJ1-1; D is possibly TRBD1 (6 bases). This CDR3 contains 14 residues. Germline CDR1 is KGHSH and CDR2 is LQKENI. V lost 6 bases, J lost 7 bases, and 18 bases lay in between. The CDR3 DNA follows: TGTGCCAGCTCCCCCTCAGGGGTATACGGTGAAGCTTTCTTT. It specifies CASSPSGVYGEAFF.

The rearrangement uses TRBV7-2 and TRBJ2-3, with 9 bases identical to TRBD1. The CDR3 covers 15 residues. Germline V CDR1 and CDR2: SGHTA, FQGNSA. After removal of 5 bases from V and 6 bases from J, the junction contained 9 bases not matched to a gene. Written as DNA, the CDR3 is TGTGCCAGCAGCGCCTCGGGACAGGGTGGGGATACGCAGTATTTT. Its protein product is CASSASGQGGDTQYF.

Only a few counts were recorded for this clone. The V call is TRBV28, the J call TRBJ1-4; maybe TRBD1 (5 bases). The CDR3 has 16 amino acids. The ends were cut back, 2 bases at V and 4 bases at J, with 14 bases in the middle. CDR1 MDHEN and CDR2 SYDVKM come from the germline V gene. The CDR3 sequence is CASSLPFGGINEKLFF. In nucleotides, the CDR3 is TGTGCCAGCAGTTTACCGTTTGGGGGGATTAATGAAAAACTGTTTTTT. The full variable domain, rest sourced from reference TRBV28 and TRBJ1-4, is DVKVTQSSRYLVKRTGEKVFLECVQDMDHENMFWYRQDPGLGLRLIYFSYDVKMKEKGDIPEGYSVSREKKERFSLILESASTNQTSMYLCASSLPFGGINEKLFFGSGTQLSVL.

V usage is TRBV7-3 and J usage is TRBJ2-6, with D possibly being TRBD1 (5 bases). This CDR3 comprises 15 residues. V gave up 4 bases and J gave up 0 bases, with 7 bases separating them. Per the germline V gene, CDR1 is SGHTA and CDR2 is FQGTGA. For the CDR3, the DNA is TGTGCCAGCAGCTCGACAGCCTCTGGGGCCAACGTCCTGACTTTC. Protein: CASSSTASGANVLTF.

The chain links TRBV20-1 to TRBJ1-1; 7 bases agree with TRBD1. CDR1 is DFQATT and CDR2 is SNEGSKA in the germline V gene (reference sequence). J lost 1 base, V lost 4 bases, and 3 bases had no gene match. CDR3 length equals 13 residues. DNA of the CDR3: TGCAGTGCTATTGAGGGGGCGAACACTGAAGCTTTCTTT. Its protein product is CSAIEGANTEAFF.

The chain joins TRBV4-3 to TRBJ1-1, with unresolved D. The germline V and J ends were trimmed by 2 bases and 0 bases, with 16 bases remaining between them. Germline V gives CDR1 LGHNA, CDR2 YSLEER. This CDR3 is built from 17 residues. CDR3 DNA sequence: TGCGCCAGCAGCCAATTCTGGATCGACACTTTGAACACTGAAGCTTTCTTT. Protein: CASSQFWIDTLNTEAFF.

The CDR3 DNA reads as TGTGCCAGCGTCCCCGGGGGGGCCCCAATAGCCAAAAACATTCAGTACTTC. It specifies CASVPGGAPIAKNIQYF. The rearrangement uses TRBV28 and TRBJ2-4, with 8 bases matching TRBD2. Germline V gene data show CDR1 as MDHEN and CDR2 as SYDVKM. The CDR3 is 17 residues long. Germline trimming cut 8 bases from V and 0 bases from J; bases unmatched to any gene: 12. Looking up the rest from reference TRBV28 and TRBJ2-4 gives the full variable domain: DVKVTQSSRYLVKRTGEKVFLECVQDMDHENMFWYRQDPGLGLRLIYFSYDVKMKEKGDIPEGYSVSREKKERFSLILESASTNQTSMYLCASVPGGAPIAKNIQYFGAGTRLSVL.

The chain recombines TRBV10-3 with TRBJ2-3; a weak D match, TRBD2 (5 bases). CDR1 is ENHRY and CDR2 is SYGVKD in the germline V gene. The V and J ends lost 4 bases and 2 bases respectively, with 10 bases between them. The CDR3 consists of 14 residues. CDR3 amino acids: CAISVGADTDTQYF. The CDR3 coding sequence is TGTGCCATCAGTGTGGGAGCGGACACAGATACGCAGTATTTT.